A single sample is the source of the 32 T cell receptor beta chains below, sequenced in a study of PD-L1 blockade in urothelial cancer. Profiling relied on immunoSEQ multiplex PCR, and the TCRdb table lists in-frame clones only, not all of them. The data show more than 90,000 clones, more than 75% seen once. The time point: pretreatment peripheral blood. The sample was PBMCs, taken around atezolizumab (anti-PD-L1) treatment. These receptors all stem from a man aged 55 to 70 with urothelial cancer.

This clone was found once. The chain joins TRBV4-2 to TRBJ2-1, with 13 bases identical to TRBD2. This CDR3 spans 19 amino acids. J gave up 0 bases and V 0 bases, and 5 bases lay outside the gene matches. In germline, CDR1 is LGHNA, CDR2 YNFKEQ. This CDR3 reads CASSQDGTSGASSYNEQFF. Here the CDR3 DNA reads TGTGCCAGCAGCCAAGATGGGACTAGCGGGGCCAGCTCCTACAATGAGCAGTTCTTC.

The V and J genes are TRBV29-1 and TRBJ2-1, with D perhaps TRBD2 (6 bases). Between the trimmed V and J ends, which lost 6 bases and 0 bases, there was a span of 21 bases. The germline gives CDR1 SQVTM, CDR2 ANQGSEA. The CDR3 sequence is 17 residues long. The CDR3 sequence is CSVRKNNVGGSYNEQFF. CDR3 coding DNA: TGCAGCGTCCGAAAGAATAATGTGGGAGGCTCCTACAATGAGCAGTTCTTC.

This clone appeared once. One junction end disagrees with the germline gene, perhaps due to a read error. This chain joins TRBV7-2 and TRBJ2-7; D possibly corresponds to TRBD1 (5 bases). This CDR3 comprises 12 residues. In germline, CDR1 is SGHTA, CDR2 FQGNSA. The CDR3 DNA follows: TGTGCCAGCAGCTTTTTCCAGGGCAACCAGGACTTC. It encodes CASSFFQGNQDF.

The CDR3 coding sequence is TGTGCCAGTACCCAGGACAGGTGGGGCTATGGCTACACCTTC. This gives the protein CASTQDRWGYGYTF. The gene calls are TRBV19 and TRBJ1-2, with 7 bases that match TRBD1. CDR3 length: 14 amino acids. The junction had 9 bases not matched to a gene; V was cut back by 7 bases and J by 4 bases. Germline CDR1 and CDR2: LNHDA and SQIVND (reference sequence). The whole variable domain, remainder taken from reference TRBV19 and TRBJ1-2, is DGGITQSPKYLFRKEGQNVTLSCEQNLNHDAMYWYRQDPGQGLRLIYYSQIVNDFQKGDIAEGYSVSREKKESFPLTVTSAQKNPTAFYLCASTQDRWGYGYTFGSGTRLTVV.

The rearrangement links TRBV11-2 to TRBJ2-7, with TRBD1 as a possible D gene (6 bases). The V gene lost 4 bases and the J gene lost 0 bases, with 10 bases spanning the gap. The CDR3 runs to 14 residues. CDR1 is SGHAT and CDR2 is FQNNGV in the germline V gene. The CDR3 sequence: CASSSLGASYEQYF. The CDR3 DNA sequence: TGTGCCAGCAGCTCCTTGGGGGCCTCCTACGAGCAGTACTTC.

This chain links TRBV7-9 with TRBJ2-5; perhaps TRBD1 as D (6 bases). The CDR3 covers 14 residues. The germline V gene encodes CDR1 SEHNR and CDR2 FQNEAQ (reference sequence). V was clipped by 5 bases and J by 1 base, with 11 bases between them. The CDR3 region is CASSRLQGQETQYF. As DNA, the CDR3 is TGTGCCAGCAGCCGATTACAGGGCCAAGAGACCCAGTACTTC.

This clone was seen just once. This specimen includes other DNA sequences encoding the same CDR3. J is TRBJ2-5 and V is TRBV27, with TRBD2 identical over 7 bases. CDR1 is MNHEY, CDR2 SMNVEV, per germline (reference sequence). The CDR3 sequence is 14 residues long. J was trimmed by 5 bases and V by 3 bases; bases with no gene match: 6. The CDR3 region is CASSFAGVGETQYF. In DNA form, the CDR3 reads TGTGCCAGCAGTTTCGCGGGAGTGGGGGAGACCCAGTACTTC.

The V and J genes are TRBV9 and TRBJ2-1, with D tentatively TRBD2 (5 bases). CDR3 length: 16 amino acids. Germline CDR1 SGDLS, CDR2 YYNGEE. V lost 3 bases and J lost 7, with 20 bases in between. Here the CDR3 reads CASSGGLVPGYNEQFF. Here the CDR3 DNA reads TGTGCCAGCAGCGGGGGATTGGTGCCGGGGTATAATGAGCAGTTCTTC.

The J gene is TRBJ1-1, the V gene TRBV5-4; D not certain. Trimming shortened V by 6 bases and J by 4 bases, and 19 bases separated the two germline ends. The CDR3 has 15 residues. Germline assignment: CDR1 SGHNT and CDR2 YYREEE (reference sequence). The CDR3 bases are TGTGCCAGCAACACCCCATCCGGAGGAATCACTGAAGCTTTCTTT. As protein: CASNTPSGGITEAFF.

CDR3: CASSLEMGQSSYEQYF. The CDR3 DNA sequence: TGTGCCAGCAGCTTGGAAATGGGACAGAGCTCCTACGAGCAGTACTTC. This chain uses TRBV5-6 with TRBJ2-7; TRBD1 aligns across 7 bases. The CDR3 is made up of 16 amino acids. After removal of 0 bases from V and 0 bases from J, the junction contained 6 bases not matched to a gene. Germline lookup yields CDR1 SGHDT and CDR2 YYEEEE.

The rearrangement links TRBV11-2 to TRBJ2-1; 7 positions agree with TRBD2. CDR3 length: 17 amino acids. Looked up from germline, CDR1 is SGHAT and CDR2 is FQNNGV. J lost 2 bases, V lost 5 bases, and 12 bases had no gene match. CDR3 in amino acids: CASSTRGVGGTYNEQFF. The CDR3 DNA sequence: TGTGCCAGCAGCACCCGGGGGGTAGGCGGGACCTACAATGAGCAGTTCTTC.

The J gene is TRBJ2-1, the V gene TRBV28, with TRBD1 matching over 10 bases. CDR1 and CDR2 (germline): MDHEN, SYDVKM. V dropped 7 bases and J dropped 7; count of bases not matched to a gene: 13. CDR3 length equals 16 residues. In DNA, the CDR3 is TGTGCCAGCACCCCTAGGGACAGGGGATCGACAAATGAGCAGTTCTTC. It is translated as CASTPRDRGSTNEQFF.

The chain uses TRBV6-5 and TRBJ1-1; D possibly corresponds to TRBD1 (5 bases). Germline V gives CDR1 MNHEY, CDR2 SVGAGI. The CDR3 is made up of 13 amino acids. V was pared by 9 bases and J by 10 bases, with 21 bases between. The CDR3 is CASKRQTGPLAFF. Here the CDR3 DNA reads TGTGCCAGTAAGAGACAGACCGGTCCCTTAGCTTTCTTT.

V gene TRBV18 combines with J gene TRBJ1-5, with D tentatively TRBD1 (5 bases). Trimming removed 6 bases from V and 9 bases from J, with 21 bases in between. CDR1 is KGHSH and CDR2 is LQKENI in the germline V gene. This CDR3 has 15 amino acids. CDR3: CASSPTEKGWWPQHF. Written as DNA, the CDR3 is TGTGCCAGCTCGCCAACCGAGAAGGGGTGGTGGCCCCAGCATTTT.

CDR3 sequence (DNA): TGTGCCAGCAGCACTTACACGGGACAGCCCCAGCATTTT. This encodes CASSTYTGQPQHF. The chain couples TRBV5-5 to TRBJ1-5; D not certain. The CDR3 runs 13 residues. Between the trimmed V and J ends, which lost 4 bases and 7 bases, there was a span of 12 bases. Germline V gene sequence: CDR1 SGHKS, CDR2 YYEKEE (reference sequence).

The gene calls are TRBV19 and TRBJ2-2, with 12 bases lining up with TRBD1. Losses at the gene ends were 5 bases for V and 7 bases for J; bases not matched to a gene: 5. Germline CDR1 LNHDA, CDR2 SQIVND (reference sequence). This CDR3 has 15 residues. Written as DNA, the CDR3 is TGTGCCAGTAGTCCGGGACAGGGGGCGAGCGGGGAGCTGTTTTTT. Protein product: CASSPGQGASGELFF.

This clone was seen a few times. This chain links TRBV9 with TRBJ2-3; 9 nucleotides match TRBD1. Germline lookup yields CDR1 SGDLS and CDR2 YYNGEE. The V and J ends lost 4 bases and 0 bases, in that order; junction bases with no gene match: 3. This CDR3 has 15 amino acids. The CDR3 DNA follows: TGTGCCAGCAGCCTACAGGGGGCTAGCACAGATACGCAGTATTTT. It is translated as CASSLQGASTDTQYF.

This clone was seen only once. This chain uses TRBV2 with TRBJ2-5; D uncertain. The CDR3 has 13 amino acids. Looked up from germline, CDR1 is SNHLY and CDR2 is FYNNEI. Trimming took off 7 bases at V and 0 bases at J, with 9 bases between the two ends. CDR3 nucleotides: TGTGCCAGCAATTGGGCAGACCAAGAGACCCAGTACTTC. It is translated as CASNWADQETQYF.

This clone was observed once. The chain links TRBV5-6 to TRBJ1-2; tentative D call: TRBD1 (5 bases). Germline CDR1 reads SGHDT; CDR2 reads YYEEEE. The CDR3 has 12 residues. The V gene lost 6 bases and the J gene lost 4 bases, with 10 bases spanning the gap. CDR3 loop: CASTRTLYGYTF. The CDR3 DNA reads TGTGCCAGCACCCGGACACTCTATGGCTACACCTTC.

This clone was detected once. Here the CDR3 reads CASSSGLAGGGEQFF. CDR3 sequence (DNA): TGTGCCAGCAGCTCGGGACTAGCGGGAGGGGGCGAGCAGTTCTTC. The V and J genes are TRBV7-3 and TRBJ2-1; 16 bases fit TRBD2. Per the germline V gene, CDR1 is SGHTA and CDR2 is FQGTGA. This CDR3 is built from 15 residues. V gave up 4 bases and J gave up 10 bases; unmatched junction bases: 4.

This CDR3 is CASSVAGRGLQETQYF. DNA for the CDR3: TGTGCCAGCAGCGTAGCTGGCAGGGGGCTTCAAGAGACCCAGTACTTC. This chain uses TRBV9 with TRBJ2-5, with TRBD1 identical over 8 bases. The CDR3 is 16 residues long. Germline V gene sequence: CDR1 SGDLS, CDR2 YYNGEE. Trimming removed 0 bases from V and 2 bases from J; junction bases left unmatched: 6.

The chain recombines TRBV28 with TRBJ1-2; TRBD1 is a possible D gene (6 bases). CDR1 is MDHEN, CDR2 SYDVKM, per germline. This CDR3 contains 16 residues. V lost 2 bases, J lost 6 bases, and 19 bases lay in between. The CDR3 DNA sequence: TGTGCCAGCAGTTTACACTTCTCGGGCGGGGGCGATGGCTACACCTTC. It codes for CASSLHFSGGGDGYTF.

The gene calls are TRBV13 and TRBJ2-5; no clear D gene. The V gene's germline CDR1 is PRHDT and CDR2 FYEKMQ (reference sequence). The CDR3 runs to 12 residues. V was clipped by 5 bases and J by 4 bases, with 8 bases between them. CDR3 bases: TGTGCCAGCAGCGGATCGGGAGAGACCCAGTACTTC. Translating it yields CASSGSGETQYF.

V and J are TRBV10-3 and TRBJ1-6; 7 bases match TRBD1. Trimming took 3 bases from V and 14 from J; bases not matched to a gene: 10. Germline CDR1 is ENHRY and CDR2 is SYGVKD. This CDR3 spans 14 amino acids. The CDR3 loop is CAISDFDRGQALHF. The DNA for the CDR3 is TGTGCCATCAGTGACTTCGACAGAGGACAGGCCCTCCACTTT.

V usage is TRBV7-2 and J usage is TRBJ1-2; perhaps TRBD1 as D (5 bases). The V end was cut by 5 bases, the J end by 4 bases, with 26 bases between. This CDR3 is 18 amino acids long. Germline V gene sequence: CDR1 SGHTA, CDR2 FQGNSA. CDR3 in amino acids: CASSVQGSVVQVGYGYTF. CDR3 coding DNA: TGTGCCAGCAGCGTGCAGGGTTCGGTAGTCCAAGTGGGCTATGGCTACACCTTC.

The DNA for the CDR3 is TGTGCCAGCAGTTACCTCCTCGCAGGCAACCAAGAGACCCAGTACTTC. Its protein is CASSYLLAGNQETQYF. The J gene is TRBJ2-5, the V gene TRBV6-5; D unclear. The CDR3 extends over 16 amino acids. Trimming cost V 2 bases and J 0 bases, with 13 bases left between them. Germline V gene data show CDR1 as MNHEY and CDR2 as SVGAGI.

The chain has TRBV4-3 and TRBJ1-2, with D hard to call. The CDR3 runs 14 residues. V was shortened by 3 bases and J by 8 bases, with 16 bases between the two germline ends. Germline V lookup: CDR1 LGHNA, CDR2 YSLEER. The CDR3 protein is CASSHLNGGDGYTF. The CDR3 DNA reads as TGCGCCAGCAGCCACCTGAACGGAGGCGACGGCTACACCTTC.

The rearrangement joins TRBV10-1 to TRBJ2-1, with TRBD1 identical over 7 bases. The junction had 6 bases not matched to a gene; V was cut back by 6 bases and J by 10 bases. This CDR3 spans 12 amino acids. CDR1 WNHNN and CDR2 SYGVQD come from the germline V gene (reference sequence). The DNA of the CDR3 is TGCGCCAGCAGCGAAGGGGGCGGGGAGCAGTTCTTC. It yields the protein CASSEGGGEQFF.

V is TRBV13 and J is TRBJ2-7; TRBD1 aligns across 10 bases. Germline V gene sequence: CDR1 PRHDT, CDR2 FYEKMQ (reference sequence). V shed 6 bases and J 7 bases; nucleotides not matched to a gene: 6. This CDR3 comprises 13 residues. CDR3 nucleotides: TGTGCCAGCAGGAGACAGGGGGCCGGAGAGCAGTACTTC. Its protein product is CASRRQGAGEQYF.

This clone was observed a single time. This chain links TRBV28 with TRBJ1-3; D possibly corresponds to TRBD1 (6 bases). Germline V gives CDR1 MDHEN, CDR2 SYDVKM. Trimming removed 4 bases at V and 0 bases at J, with 13 bases between. The CDR3 is made up of 16 amino acids. The CDR3 spells CASSSADSLSGNTIYF. DNA of the CDR3: TGTGCCAGCAGTTCCGCGGACAGTCTCTCTGGAAACACCATATATTTT.

The chain joins TRBV15 to TRBJ2-5; 9 nucleotides match TRBD1. The CDR3 extends over 17 amino acids. V shed 0 bases, J shed 2 bases, and the junction held 7 bases outside the gene matches. Germline V gene data show CDR1 as LNHNV and CDR2 as YYDKDF (reference sequence). The CDR3 region is CATSRDLTGGDQETQYF. In DNA, the CDR3 is TGTGCCACCAGCAGAGATCTCACAGGGGGCGATCAAGAGACCCAGTACTTC. Looking up the rest from reference TRBV15 and TRBJ2-5 gives the full variable domain: DAMVIQNPRYQVTQFGKPVTLSCSQTLNHNVMYWYQQKSSQAPKLLFHYYDKDFNNEADTPDNFQSRRPNTSFCFLDIRSPGLGDTAMYLCATSRDLTGGDQETQYFGPGTRLLVL.

The V call is TRBV9, the J call TRBJ2-1, with a weak D call TRBD2 (7 bases). CDR1 and CDR2 (germline): SGDLS, YYNGEE. The V end lost 4 bases, the J end lost 1 base, and 12 bases lay between the germline ends. This CDR3 is 15 amino acids long. The CDR3 region is CASSIGGLSYNEQFF. The CDR3 DNA follows: TGTGCCAGCAGCATAGGGGGACTATCCTACAATGAGCAGTTCTTC.